A selection of T cell receptor beta chains follows, all from one sample in a study of blood T cell repertoires in COVID-19. Profiled with immunoSEQ multiplex PCR; TCRdb holds only in-frame clones, not every one. The sample holds a few hundred thousand clones, 85% to 90% seen once. The source material was peripheral blood. These receptors were taken from a woman aged 45-59 years with acute or convalescent COVID-19. The conserved cysteine and the conserved F or W are not part of the CDR3 here.

TRBV6-5 | ASTRTRNTEAF
TRBV24-1 | ATSGPGVDTGELF
TRBV18 | ASSPLWDSPSYEQY
TRBV30 | AWSTTGLSGANVLT
TRBV10-1 | ANPWGEYEQY
TRBV9 | ASSVAPGTSGGGETQY
TRBV7-9 | ASRTTGDETQY
TRBV20-1 | SASSLAVNEQF
TRBV2 | ASSEELRYVTDTQY
TRBV19 | ASTWTGGSGANVLT
TRBV3-1/TRBV3-2 | ASSSVGGVTDTQY
TRBV6-2/TRBV6-3 | ASSYALVSGGSYEQY
TRBV10-2 | ASSELQGTHYGYT
TRBV19 | ASSIDSTEGRNEQF
TRBV6-5 | ASSRDFGYEQY
TRBV27 | ASSSARTGQF